This T cell receptor beta chain appears in the sequencing data of a study of regulatory T cells in long-lasting Graves disease. iRepertoire HTBI primers and Arm-PCR of CDR3 regions built TCR beta libraries. One entry per CDR3 protein results from TCRdb running MiXCR on the multiplex PCR reads. The sample yields 500,000 to 700,000 distinct CDR3 sequences, 15% to 20% seen once. The trim removed 6 bases at V and 6 bases at J, leaving 15 bases unmatched. The CDR3 totals 17 residues. Germline values: CDR1 MNHNS, CDR2 SASEGT. Time point noted: newly diagnosed GD, antithyroid drugs for less than 3 months. PBMC-extracted RNA yielded the TCR library. These records were also assigned to another study, of T cells in Graves' hyperthyroidism and ophthalmopathy. That study reports: HTBI primers drove first-round RT-PCR of the TCR CDR3.

V and J are TRBV6-1 and TRBJ2-1; 9 bases are shared with TRBD2. The source is a young woman with Graves disease. The sample in question was peripheral blood mononuclear cells (PBMCs), obtained at new diagnosis, from a patient treated with antithyroid drugs. CDR3 amino acids: CASRTLWGAGGINEQFF. The CDR3 nucleotides read TGTGCCAGCAGAACCCTCTGGGGGGCGGGAGGGATCAATGAGCAGTTCTTC.